Below are 9 T cell receptor beta chains sequenced from a single sample in a study of T cells in Graves' hyperthyroidism and ophthalmopathy. Amplification of TCR beta CDR3 regions used RNA as the template. First-round RT-PCR of the TCR CDR3 relied on the HTBI primer set. TCRdb ran MiXCR on the multiplex PCR reads and lists one entry per CDR3 protein. The data show around 300,000 distinct CDR3 sequences, with 22% seen just once and over 55% held by the top ten. Sequencing was carried out using blood. These receptors originate from a man aged 25-40 years with Graves' ophthalmopathy.

The gene calls are TRBV13 and TRBJ2-5, with D perhaps TRBD1 (5 bases). The CDR3 has 15 residues. The V gene lost 5 bases and the J gene lost 5 bases, with 18 bases spanning the gap. Germline V gene sequence: CDR1 PRHDT, CDR2 FYEKMQ (reference sequence). The CDR3 sequence is CASSLQAPGPETQYF. The CDR3 nucleotides read TGTGCCAGCAGCCTACAAGCCCCAGGGCCGGAGACCCAGTACTTC.

This clonotype was recorded many times. The rearrangement joins TRBV3-1 to TRBJ1-6; D not certain. V was pared by 3 bases and J by 6 bases, with 9 bases between. The CDR3 is 14 residues long. The germline V gene has CDR1 LGHDT and CDR2 YNNKEL (reference sequence). The CDR3 region is CASSQDQSNSPLHF. CDR3 bases: TGTGCCAGCAGCCAGGACCAGTCTAATTCACCCCTCCACTTT.

The rearrangement joins TRBV28 to TRBJ2-7, with D unclear. Germline V gives CDR1 MDHEN, CDR2 SYDVKM. The CDR3 length is 11 residues. Trimming pared 6 bases from V and 3 bases from J, leaving 6 bases between. This CDR3 is CASRTLYEQYF. The DNA of the CDR3 is TGTGCCAGCAGAACCCTCTACGAGCAGTACTTC. Filled out from reference TRBV28 and TRBJ2-7, the complete variable domain reads DVKVTQSSRYLVKRTGEKVFLECVQDMDHENMFWYRQDPGLGLRLIYFSYDVKMKEKGDIPEGYSVSREKKERFSLILESASTNQTSMYLCASRTLYEQYFGPGTRLTVT.

V is TRBV29-1 and J is TRBJ2-4, with D perhaps given as TRBD1 or TRBD2 (7 bases each). This CDR3 has 11 amino acids. V lost 4 bases to trimming and J lost 11 bases, with 12 bases between them. In germline, CDR1 is SQVTM, CDR2 ANQGSEA. CDR3 nucleotide sequence: TGCAGCGTTGTGACAGGGAGGGTTCAGTACTTC. Protein product: CSVVTGRVQYF. The variable domain in full, with the rest retrieved from reference TRBV29-1 and TRBJ2-4, is SAVISQKPSRDICQRGTSLTIQCQVDSQVTMMFWYRQQPGQSLTLIATANQGSEATYESGFVIDKFPISRPNLTFSTLTVSNMSPEDSSIYLCSVVTGRVQYFGAGTRLSVL.

In its sample, this clonotype was seen many times. The chain combines TRBV12-5 with TRBJ2-7; D is uncertain. Trimming removed 7 bases at V and 0 bases at J, with 10 bases between. This CDR3 has 13 residues. Germline CDR1 LGHNT, CDR2 FRNRAP. This chain's CDR3 is CASEGGYSYEQYF. The CDR3 region has the DNA TGTGCTAGTGAGGGCGGCTACTCCTACGAGCAGTACTTC.

This clonotype has a handful of counts. CDR3 in DNA: TGTGCCAGCAGCGTATTCGGGGGAGGCTACACCTTC. This encodes CASSVFGGGYTF. The J gene is TRBJ1-2, the V gene TRBV9; the D gene is possibly TRBD1 (5 bases). V dropped 1 base and J dropped 8 bases, with 9 bases sitting between them. Looked up from germline, CDR1 is SGDLS and CDR2 is YYNGEE. CDR3 length equals 12 residues.

The sample holds many counts of this clonotype. V usage is TRBV20-1 and J usage is TRBJ2-1; D may be TRBD2 (5 bases). V lost 3 bases to trimming and J lost 5 bases, with 14 bases between them. The CDR3 is made up of 14 amino acids. CDR1 and CDR2 from the germline V gene are DFQATT and SNEGSKA (reference sequence). The CDR3, as DNA: TGCAGTGCTAGTCCGGCTAGCTGGAACAATGAGCAGTTCTTC. Its translation is CSASPASWNNEQFF.

The table lists this clonotype with many counts. The chain has TRBV3-1 and TRBJ2-2; 7 bases are a match to TRBD1. Trimming cost V 6 bases and J 5 bases; bases outside gene matches: 3. CDR3 length equals 13 residues. Germline V lookup: CDR1 LGHDT, CDR2 YNNKEL (reference sequence). For the CDR3, the DNA is TGTGCCAGCAGGGGACAGCTGACCGGGGAGCTGTTTTTT. This codes for CASRGQLTGELFF. Combining the CDR3 with reference TRBV3-1 and TRBJ2-2 gives the whole variable domain DTAVSQTPKYLVTQMGNDKSIKCEQNLGHDTMYWYKQDSKKFLKIMFSYNNKELIINETVPNRFSPKSPDKAHLNLHINSLELGDSAVYFCASRGQLTGELFFGEGSRLTVL.

The chain couples TRBV6-2 or TRBV6-3 to TRBJ2-7; 8 nucleotides match TRBD2. After removal of 9 bases from V and 0 bases from J, the junction contained 7 bases not matched to a gene. The CDR3 loop spans 14 amino acids. CDR1 MNHEY and CDR2 SVGEGT come from the germline V gene. The CDR3 spells CASSQRESSYEQYF. The DNA for the CDR3 is TGTGCCAGTTCTCAGCGGGAGAGCTCCTACGAGCAGTACTTC.